The following is a TCR beta chain sequence with its context. The antigen is unknown. This sample is part of a study of identical twins. Whole-study results and caveats: Models came in too low on out-of-frame TCR alpha sharing in monozygotic twins. Abundant cord blood beta clonotypes carried fewer insertions; memory repertoires showed none.

Trimming took off 4 bases at V and 2 bases at J, with 14 bases between the two ends. The germline V gene encodes CDR1 SGHRS and CDR2 YFSETQ. This CDR3 comprises 15 residues. After template switching added a universal primer site, the resulting cDNA carried unique molecular identifiers. Via MiXCR, TCRdb re-called the 5' RACE reads, giving one row per CDR3 protein. The table shows around 690,000 distinct CDR3 sequences, with approximately 22% occurring only once. These data also featured in a second study, about T cells expressing NK-cell markers. As reported in that work: In several experiments, sorting was confined to alpha-beta TCR T cells through use of an anti-gamma-delta TCR antibody.

The chain is built from TRBV5-1 and TRBJ2-3, with D perhaps matching TRBD2 (5 bases). The sequencing sample was made of PBMCs. The receptor was isolated from a woman younger than 35 in good health. CDR3 nucleotides: TGCGCCAGCAGCGGACTCAGTGGGGTCACAGATACGCAGTATTTT. Its translation is CASSGLSGVTDTQYF.